This T cell receptor beta chain was recorded in a study of T cell responses to AZD1222 COVID-19 vaccine. Broader study findings: Spike-specific TCR breadth and depth both grew after two AZD1222 doses. Most donors were white British, females outnumbered males, and clonal diversity was possibly underestimated. It was only after the peak T cell response that any repertoires were sampled.

The method was immunoSEQ multiplex PCR; TCRdb's version includes in-frame clones alone and lacks a portion of them. The data contain over 110,000 clones, about nine tenths of them singletons. In the case of this clone: The target antigen is unknown.

The CDR3 loop spans 18 amino acids. V shed 6 bases, J shed 7 bases, and the junction held 14 bases outside the gene matches. CDR1 is LNHDA and CDR2 is SQIVND in the germline V gene (reference sequence). V gene TRBV19 combines with J gene TRBJ2-1; 14 nucleotides agree with TRBD2. The sequence was collected from an adult who received the AZD1222 COVID-19 vaccine. Material: peripheral blood, obtained 28 days after the second AZD1222 dose. CDR3 amino acids: CASRPPLGLAGGGNEQFF. In DNA form, the CDR3 reads TGTGCCAGTAGACCCCCCCTCGGACTAGCGGGAGGAGGTAATGAGCAGTTCTTC.